The 8 T cell receptor beta chains listed next were all sequenced from one sample in a study of neurological immune-mediated disorders. TCRdb redid the calling of the 5' RACE reads with MiXCR, one entry per CDR3 protein. The sample lists approximately 45,000 distinct CDR3 sequences, about 13% occurring once. The sample comprised PBMCs. The receptor source for this set is a female donor in good health.

This clonotype has at least ten counts. The rearrangement uses TRBV2 and TRBJ2-7; D may be TRBD1 (6 bases). Deletions cut 7 bases from V and 3 bases from J, with 13 bases between. The CDR3 spans 13 residues. Germline loops: CDR1 SNHLY, CDR2 FYNNEI. CDR3 nucleotides: TGTGCCAGCACTGGGATCAGGGGCTACGAGCAGTACTTC. Amino acids: CASTGIRGYEQYF.

This clonotype was observed many times. This sequence joins TRBV10-3 and TRBJ2-7; D remains ambiguous. This CDR3 is built from 13 residues. Trimming shortened V by 0 bases and J by 2 bases, and 5 bases separated the two germline ends. Germline CDR1 reads ENHRY; CDR2 reads SYGVKD. CDR3 sequence reads: CAISESVTYEQYF. CDR3 DNA: TGTGCCATCAGTGAGTCAGTTACCTACGAGCAGTACTTC.

This chain joins TRBV2 and TRBJ2-5, with TRBD1 as a possible D gene (6 bases). The end of the DNA fits TRBJ2-1 better, so the J call may be wrong. Germline assignment: CDR1 SNHLY and CDR2 FYNNEI. The CDR3 sequence is 11 residues long. The CDR3 DNA reads TGTGCCAGCCAGGGGAACAATGAGCAGTTCTTC. This sequence encodes CASQGNNEQFF.

This clonotype was observed at least ten times. The DNA for the CDR3 is TGTGCCAGCAGCCCCGGGACGAAAAACTACGAGCAGTACTTC. It codes for CASSPGTKNYEQYF. V usage is TRBV7-9 and J usage is TRBJ2-7; TRBD1 or TRBD2 may be the D gene (5 bases each). V lost 5 bases and J lost 3, with 14 bases in between. CDR3 length equals 14 residues. CDR1 SEHNR and CDR2 FQNEAQ come from the germline V gene (reference sequence).

This clonotype has ten or more counts. The J gene is TRBJ2-1, the V gene TRBV6-5; D possibly matches TRBD1 or TRBD2 (5 bases each). CDR3 size: 13 residues. Trimming took off 6 bases at V and 8 bases at J, with 14 bases between the two ends. Per germline, CDR1 MNHEY and CDR2 SVGAGI. The CDR3 loop is CASRRDARDEQFF. CDR3 nucleotides: TGTGCCAGCAGACGGGACGCCAGGGATGAGCAGTTCTTC.

This clonotype was seen a handful of times. V usage is TRBV20-1 and J usage is TRBJ2-1; TRBD2 matches at 9 bases. The CDR3 is made up of 15 amino acids. The germline V gene has CDR1 DFQATT and CDR2 SNEGSKA (reference sequence). V lost 0 bases, J lost 6 bases, and 6 bases stayed unmatched. Here the CDR3 DNA reads TGCAGTGCTAGAGATGCTGGACTAGCGCTCAATGAGCAGTTCTTC. Its translation: CSARDAGLALNEQFF.

The sample holds many counts of this clonotype. The V and J genes are TRBV25-1 and TRBJ2-3, with D possibly matching TRBD2 (5 bases). The CDR3 has 17 residues. The V gene lost 5 bases and the J gene lost 1 base, with 19 bases spanning the gap. Germline values: CDR1 MGHDK, CDR2 SYGVNS. The chain's CDR3 is CASSSTLGLGGTDTQYF. The CDR3 bases are TGTGCCAGCAGTTCAACCCTTGGACTTGGGGGCACAGATACGCAGTATTTT.

The chain joins TRBV6-5 to TRBJ2-1; 7 bases match TRBD1. Germline CDR1 reads MNHEY; CDR2 reads SVGAGI. The CDR3 extends over 13 amino acids. Trimming cost V 6 bases and J 8 bases; bases outside gene matches: 7. The CDR3, as DNA: TGTGCCAGCAGACAGGGGAGACAGTATGAGCAGTTCTTC. Amino acids: CASRQGRQYEQFF.